The 9 T cell receptor beta chains listed next were all sequenced from one sample in a study of CD8 T cells in ankylosing spondylitis. TCRdb reanalysed the 5' RACE reads using MiXCR and keeps one entry per CDR3 protein. Altogether 800,000 to 900,000 distinct CDR3 sequences are present, over 9.5% being singletons, with the ten largest covering approximately 0.46%. No cognate antigen is known for these TCRs. Findings and limits, study-wide: Apparently characteristic of ankylosing spondylitis blood was a TCR beta motif (fewer than 10 highly homologous variants).

Sequencing was done on a sample of blood, either unsorted or a sorted T cell fraction (not recorded which). The source of these receptors is a male donor with ankylosing spondylitis.

Only a few counts were recorded for this clonotype. V is TRBV6-1 and J is TRBJ2-7; D not certain. This CDR3 has 13 amino acids. From germline, CDR1 is MNHNS and CDR2 SASEGT. Trimming stripped 2 bases from V and 5 bases from J, with 10 bases between. CDR3 region: CASSELFFDEQYF. CDR3 DNA sequence: TGTGCCAGCAGTGAACTGTTCTTCGACGAGCAGTACTTC.

The CDR3 loop reads CASSWATGTGTEAFF. The DNA for the CDR3 is TGTGCCAGCAGTTGGGCGACAGGGACCGGCACTGAAGCTTTCTTT. The rearrangement joins TRBV6-5 to TRBJ1-1, with 7 nucleotides matching TRBD1. Germline loops: CDR1 MNHEY, CDR2 SVGAGI. Trimming took 4 bases from V and 4 from J; bases not matched to a gene: 9. The CDR3 spans 15 residues.

V is TRBV7-2 and J is TRBJ2-1; the D gene is possibly TRBD1 (5 bases). This CDR3 comprises 14 residues. Trimming shortened V by 1 base and J by 11 bases, and 15 bases separated the two germline ends. The germline CDR1 and CDR2 sequences are SGHTA and FQGNSA. The CDR3 is CASSLGGASRKQFF. The CDR3 DNA sequence: TGTGCCAGCAGCTTAGGTGGGGCTAGTCGGAAGCAGTTCTTC.

In DNA, the CDR3 is TGTGCCAGTAGGAGGGGCTGGCCAGGGGTGAGCAATCAGCCCCAGCATTTT. Protein: CASRRGWPGVSNQPQHF. J is TRBJ1-5 and V is TRBV19; TRBD1 is a possible D gene (6 bases). The V gene lost 6 bases and the J gene lost 1 base, with 19 bases spanning the gap. Germline V gene sequence: CDR1 LNHDA, CDR2 SQIVND (reference sequence). The CDR3 is 17 residues long. Complete variable domain (other parts from reference TRBV19 and TRBJ1-5): DGGITQSPKYLFRKEGQNVTLSCEQNLNHDAMYWYRQDPGQGLRLIYYSQIVNDFQKGDIAEGYSVSREKKESFPLTVTSAQKNPTAFYLCASRRGWPGVSNQPQHFGDGTRLSIL.

This clonotype was observed a handful of times. V and J are TRBV6-6 and TRBJ1-1, with D unresolved. With 6 bases removed from V and 2 bases from J, the gap between germline ends came to 7 bases. Germline V lookup: CDR1 MNHNY, CDR2 SVGAGI (reference sequence). The CDR3 length is 12 residues. CDR3 in amino acids: CASSRFNTEAFF. The CDR3 coding sequence is TGTGCCAGCAGCCGCTTCAACACTGAAGCTTTCTTT.

V usage is TRBV29-1 and J usage is TRBJ2-7, with TRBD2 as a possible D gene (6 bases). CDR1 SQVTM and CDR2 ANQGSEA come from the germline V gene. The CDR3 loop spans 15 amino acids. The V and J ends lost 1 base and 0 bases respectively, with 13 bases between them. In nucleotides, the CDR3 is TGCAGCGTTGAAGGGCGGGACGGATTCTCCTACGAGCAGTACTTC. It translates to CSVEGRDGFSYEQYF.

This chain uses TRBV5-1 with TRBJ2-7, with TRBD1 as a possible D gene (6 bases). Trimming removed 5 bases at V and 2 bases at J, with 14 bases between. The CDR3 contains 14 residues. The V gene's germline CDR1 is SGHRS and CDR2 YFSETQ. The CDR3 DNA sequence: TGCGCCAGCAGTTTCTCGGACAGAGCCTACGAGCAGTACTTC. Protein: CASSFSDRAYEQYF.

This clonotype turned up a few times. The chain combines TRBV12-3 or TRBV12-4 with TRBJ2-1, with TRBD2 identical over 9 bases. The CDR3 runs to 17 residues. J gave up 9 bases and V 5 bases, and 17 bases lay outside the gene matches. The CDR3: CASSPGLANGMRTEQFF. The CDR3 coding sequence is TGTGCCAGCAGTCCCGGACTAGCGAACGGTATGAGGACTGAGCAGTTCTTC.

This clonotype has a count of ten or more. The V call is TRBV10-1, the J call TRBJ2-3; D ambiguous. Germline CDR1 and CDR2: WNHNN and SYGVQD (reference sequence). There are 13 residues in the CDR3. Trimming removed 2 bases from V and 0 bases from J, with 3 bases in between. The CDR3 DNA follows: TGCGCCAGCAGTGAGGACAGCACAGATACGCAGTATTTT. Translation gives CASSEDSTDTQYF.